This T cell receptor (beta chain) was identified in a study of early T cells in non-severe SARS-CoV-2 infection. Germline loops: CDR1 LGHDT, CDR2 YNNKEL (reference sequence). CDR3 length equals 13 residues. V gave up 0 bases and J gave up 5 bases, with 7 bases separating them. A few counts support this clonotype. TCRdb itself ran the 5' RACE reads through MiXCR, one entry per CDR3 protein. The repertoire includes fewer than 85,000 distinct CDR3 sequences, approximately 14% of them detected once, and around 1.5% sits in the top ten. This TCR came from an adult who was a healthcare worker with PCR-confirmed SARS-CoV-2 infection or an uninfected control (not recorded which). The chain links TRBV3-1 to TRBJ1-2; D unresolved. What was sequenced was whole blood. The CDR3 here is CASSQEDRYGYTF. The DNA for the CDR3 is TGTGCCAGCAGCCAAGAAGACCGGTATGGCTACACCTTC.